This TCR beta chain was retrieved from a study of blood T cell repertoires in COVID-19. In the study overall: T cells, B-cell-depleted T cells, or PBMCs supplied cDNA or gDNA.

In the study's own analysis: Reference gene primer amplification gave nucleated cell count estimates. Sequencing was performed with immunoSEQ multiplex PCR; in TCRdb, only in-frame clones are kept and a portion is missing. V, J and clone size were drawn from that table, and D and trimming were deduced from the DNA. In the table there are approximately 160,000 clones, under 90% of which are singletons. Assignments of participants to cohorts depended upon their own reported clinical history. Germline V gene data show CDR1 as ENHRY and CDR2 as SYGVKD. This CDR3 spans 14 amino acids. With 4 bases removed from V and 0 bases from J, the gap between germline ends came to 4 bases.

The chain combines TRBV10-3 with TRBJ2-6; D is unclear. Sequences were obtained from PBMCs or T cells enriched from blood (not recorded which). This clonotype was sampled from a woman in her forties or fifties who had recovered from COVID-19. CDR3 region: CAISGHSGANVLTF. CDR3 DNA: TGTGCCATCAGTGGACACTCTGGGGCCAACGTCCTGACTTTC.